These 29 T cell receptor beta chains originate from one sample sequenced in a study of Ad26.COV2.S vaccination and SARS-CoV-2 variants. Method: immunoSEQ multiplex PCR; TCRdb's copy keeps in-frame clones and lacks some. Of over 85,000 clones listed, 82% are singletons. The source was peripheral blood, collected after recovery from COVID-19. These TCRs come from a human donor who had recovered from COVID-19.

This chain uses TRBV5-1 with TRBJ2-7; D is perhaps TRBD2 (5 bases). The CDR3 runs 15 residues. Germline V gene sequence: CDR1 SGHRS, CDR2 YFSETQ. Trimming left V 4 bases short and J 4 bases short, with 18 bases between. The CDR3 protein is CASSPRLTGGYEQYF. CDR3 coding DNA: TGCGCCAGCAGCCCCCGGCTAACCGGCGGGTACGAGCAGTACTTC. Full variable domain (rest looked up from reference TRBV5-1 and TRBJ2-7): KAGVTQTPRYLIKTRGQQVTLSCSPISGHRSVSWYQQTPGQGLQFLFEYFSETQRNKGNFPGRFSGRQFSNSRSEMNVSTLELGDSALYLCASSPRLTGGYEQYFGPGTRLTVT.

This sequence joins TRBV24-1 and TRBJ2-3; 9 bases match TRBD1. The germline V gene encodes CDR1 KGHDR and CDR2 SFDVKD. Trimming cost V 9 bases and J 1 base; bases outside gene matches: 4. The CDR3 is 14 amino acids. Written as DNA, the CDR3 is TGTGCCACCGGCGGGGACAGGGGCACAGATACGCAGTATTTT. This codes for CATGGDRGTDTQYF.

This chain links TRBV28 with TRBJ1-2, with 9 positions matching TRBD1. CDR1 and CDR2 from the germline V gene are MDHEN and SYDVKM. J lost 4 bases, V lost 6 bases, and 6 bases had no gene match. The length of the CDR3 is 14 residues. The CDR3: CASRTQGAGYGYTF. DNA for the CDR3: TGTGCCAGCAGGACACAGGGGGCAGGCTATGGCTACACCTTC.

The chain couples TRBV19 to TRBJ2-1; D may match TRBD1 or TRBD2 (6 bases each). The CDR3 loop spans 15 amino acids. Trimming removed 5 bases at V and 4 bases at J, with 15 bases between. Germline V lookup: CDR1 LNHDA, CDR2 SQIVND (reference sequence). The CDR3 is CASSFEGGWYNEQFF. In DNA, the CDR3 is TGTGCCAGTAGTTTTGAGGGGGGTTGGTACAATGAGCAGTTCTTC.

This chain links TRBV12-3 or TRBV12-4 with TRBJ2-1; D remains ambiguous. Trimming removed 6 bases from V and 5 bases from J, with 5 bases in between. The CDR3 consists of 11 residues. The CDR3 region is CASSWDNEQFF. The CDR3 DNA reads TGTGCCAGCAGCTGGGACAATGAGCAGTTCTTC.

DNA of the CDR3: TGTGCCAGCAGCTTAGCTCCATACAGGGGGTCGGGCACTGAAGCTTTCTTT. It encodes CASSLAPYRGSGTEAFF. The V gene is TRBV7-6, the J gene TRBJ1-1; 8 bases are shared with TRBD1. Germline CDR1 is SGHVS and CDR2 is FNYEAQ. V trimming: 0 bases; J trimming: 4 bases; junction bases outside the gene matches: 10. The CDR3 totals 17 residues.

The chain links TRBV13 to TRBJ2-1; D gene uncertain. The CDR3 consists of 16 residues. V gave up 5 bases and J gave up 0 bases, with 14 bases separating them. Germline V CDR1 and CDR2: PRHDT, FYEKMQ (reference sequence). CDR3 sequence: CASSIRPLSSYNEQFF. CDR3 coding DNA: TGTGCCAGCAGCATACGACCATTGAGCTCCTACAATGAGCAGTTCTTC.

Of note for this clone: The same CDR3 can be traced to other DNA sequences in this sample. The chain couples TRBV9 to TRBJ2-7; D is unclear. The V gene lost 2 bases and the J gene lost 1 base, with 10 bases spanning the gap. The CDR3 consists of 14 residues. Germline V lookup: CDR1 SGDLS, CDR2 YYNGEE. The CDR3 region is CASSVASSSYEQYF. CDR3 DNA sequence: TGTGCCAGCAGCGTGGCTAGTTCTTCCTACGAGCAGTACTTC.

There are a few counts of this clone. V usage is TRBV4-3 and J usage is TRBJ1-6; no firm D call. The germline V and J ends were trimmed by 2 bases and 7 bases, with 9 bases remaining between them. Germline CDR1 and CDR2: LGHNA and YSLEER. The CDR3 extends over 14 amino acids. CDR3 sequence: CASSQLDWNSPLHF. As DNA, the CDR3 is TGCGCCAGCAGCCAACTCGATTGGAATTCACCCCTCCACTTT.

The gene calls are TRBV5-1 and TRBJ2-5, with 11 positions matching TRBD2. Germline V lookup: CDR1 SGHRS, CDR2 YFSETQ. The J segment lost 5 bases and the V segment lost 4 bases, leaving 7 bases of the junction unmatched. The CDR3 sequence is 15 residues long. The CDR3 spells CASSVGLAAYETQYF. The CDR3 region has the DNA TGCGCCAGCAGCGTGGGACTAGCGGCATATGAGACCCAGTACTTC.

The chain carries TRBV7-9 and TRBJ2-1; TRBD1 is a possible D gene (5 bases). The CDR3 covers 16 residues. Germline V gives CDR1 SEHNR, CDR2 FQNEAQ (reference sequence). Trimming took off 0 bases at V and 0 bases at J, with 9 bases between the two ends. CDR3 residues: CASSLAGAHSYNEQFF. Here the CDR3 DNA reads TGTGCCAGCAGCTTAGCAGGGGCCCACTCCTACAATGAGCAGTTCTTC.

The gene calls are TRBV7-2 and TRBJ2-1; 9 bases align to TRBD1. This CDR3 spans 15 amino acids. CDR1 and CDR2 (germline): SGHTA, FQGNSA. V lost 4 bases and J lost 3; bases outside the gene matches: 4. The CDR3, as DNA: TGTGCCAGCAGCTCCGGGACAGGGCGCTACAATGAGCAGTTCTTC. Protein sequence: CASSSGTGRYNEQFF.

The chain employs TRBV27 and TRBJ2-1; maybe TRBD2 (6 bases). The CDR3 sequence is 14 residues long. Germline loops: CDR1 MNHEY, CDR2 SMNVEV (reference sequence). V was cut by 4 bases and J by 5 bases, with 12 bases left in between. CDR3 in amino acids: CASSSRDVNNEQFF. In nucleotides, the CDR3 is TGTGCCAGCAGTTCGCGGGACGTGAACAATGAGCAGTTCTTC.

The V call is TRBV28, the J call TRBJ1-5, with D perhaps TRBD1 (5 bases). CDR3 length: 16 amino acids. V shed 5 bases and J shed 1 base, with 15 bases lying between them. Germline CDR1 MDHEN, CDR2 SYDVKM. The CDR3 protein is CASSVPGTVSNQPQHF. CDR3 DNA sequence: TGTGCCAGCAGTGTCCCCGGGACGGTCAGCAATCAGCCCCAGCATTTT.

This chain connects TRBV28 to TRBJ2-7; 10 positions agree with TRBD2. The CDR3 contains 15 residues. Losses at the gene ends were 8 bases for V and 4 bases for J; bases not matched to a gene: 11. Germline CDR1 and CDR2: MDHEN and SYDVKM. CDR3: CASSLTAGGPYEQYF. CDR3 bases: TGTGCCAGCTCGCTAACAGCGGGAGGGCCATACGAGCAGTACTTC.

In DNA form, the CDR3 reads TGTGCCAGCAGCTCCATAAACGACGTGGGCATGAACACTGAAGCTTTCTTT. This sequence encodes CASSSINDVGMNTEAFF. V is TRBV11-2 and J is TRBJ1-1; D is unclear. Deletions cut 4 bases from V and 0 bases from J, with 18 bases between. The CDR3 sequence is 17 residues long. Looked up from germline, CDR1 is SGHAT and CDR2 is FQNNGV.

At least ten counts were recorded for this clone. The CDR3 DNA is TGTGCCATCAGTGACAGGACGAGCAATCAGCCCCAGCATTTT. It specifies CAISDRTSNQPQHF. This chain links TRBV10-3 with TRBJ1-5; no clear D. Trimming pared 3 bases from V and 1 base from J, leaving 7 bases between. Per germline, CDR1 ENHRY and CDR2 SYGVKD. The CDR3 is 14 amino acids.

This rearrangement joins TRBV19 to TRBJ2-7; D is possibly TRBD1 or TRBD2 (5 bases each). The V end lost 4 bases, the J end lost 7 bases, and 8 bases lay between the germline ends. In germline, CDR1 is LNHDA, CDR2 SQIVND (reference sequence). The CDR3 is 11 amino acids. The CDR3 nucleotides read TGTGCCAGTAGTAGATGGGGGGAGCAGTACTTC. Translated: CASSRWGEQYF.

The V gene is TRBV6-5, the J gene TRBJ1-6, with a weak D call TRBD1 (6 bases). The CDR3 runs 14 residues. The V gene's germline CDR1 is MNHEY and CDR2 SVGAGI. V was pared by 6 bases and J by 7 bases, with 13 bases between. The CDR3 DNA follows: TGTGCCAGCAGACCGGACAGAACGAATTCACCCCTCCACTTT. It translates to CASRPDRTNSPLHF.

This clone appeared once. The chain is built from TRBV28 and TRBJ2-5; D perhaps matches TRBD1 (6 bases). The CDR3 has 13 residues. Germline CDR1 MDHEN, CDR2 SYDVKM. Trimming removed 5 bases at V and 4 bases at J, with 11 bases between. CDR3 residues: CASSPQGRETQYF. CDR3 nucleotide sequence: TGTGCCAGCAGTCCCCAGGGGCGAGAGACCCAGTACTTC.

The gene calls are TRBV28 and TRBJ1-2; D possibly corresponds to TRBD1 (6 bases). V was shortened by 5 bases and J by 8 bases, with 12 bases between the two germline ends. Germline-derived CDR1 and CDR2 are MDHEN and SYDVKM. The length of the CDR3 is 12 residues. The CDR3 spells CASSPRGRGYTF. Written as DNA, the CDR3 is TGTGCCAGCAGTCCTCGGGGGCGAGGCTACACCTTC.

V is TRBV5-1 and J is TRBJ2-7; 7 bases are a match to TRBD1. The CDR3 contains 18 residues. Germline CDR1 reads SGHRS; CDR2 reads YFSETQ. Trimming removed 0 bases from V and 1 base from J; junction bases left unmatched: 13. CDR3 amino acids: CASSLVALDRPVSYEQYF. Written as DNA, the CDR3 is TGCGCCAGCAGCTTGGTAGCCCTGGACAGGCCTGTTTCCTACGAGCAGTACTTC.

V gene TRBV7-7 combines with J gene TRBJ2-7; D call uncertain. With 2 bases removed from V and 1 base from J, the gap between germline ends came to 9 bases. Germline assignment: CDR1 SSHAT and CDR2 FNYEAQ (reference sequence). CDR3 size: 14 residues. The CDR3, as DNA: TGTGCCAGCAGCTTATCTAGAGATTCCTACGAGCAGTACTTC. It specifies CASSLSRDSYEQYF.

V gene TRBV9 combines with J gene TRBJ2-7; D gene uncertain. CDR1 and CDR2 (germline): SGDLS, YYNGEE. There are 15 residues in the CDR3. Deletions cut 2 bases from V and 3 bases from J, with 15 bases between. The CDR3 DNA is TGTGCCAGCAGCGTCGCAGCTTCCGTCCTCTACGAGCAGTACTTC. Translation: CASSVAASVLYEQYF. Variable domain in full (rest from reference TRBV9 and TRBJ2-7): DSGVTQTPKHLITATGQRVTLRCSPRSGDLSVYWYQQSLDQGLQFLIQYYNGEERAKGNILERFSAQQFPDLHSELNLSSLELGDSALYFCASSVAASVLYEQYFGPGTRLTVT.

V usage is TRBV5-6 and J usage is TRBJ2-7; 9 bases map to TRBD1. J gave up 3 bases and V 4 bases, and 8 bases lay outside the gene matches. Germline CDR1 and CDR2: SGHDT and YYEEEE. There are 15 residues in the CDR3. The CDR3 reads CASSQLTGGGYEQYF. CDR3 coding DNA: TGTGCCAGCAGCCAACTCACAGGGGGCGGCTACGAGCAGTACTTC.

This sequence joins TRBV6-5 and TRBJ1-4; 9 nucleotides align to TRBD1. CDR1 is MNHEY and CDR2 is SVGAGI in the germline V gene. The CDR3 runs to 15 residues. J was trimmed by 10 bases and V by 6 bases; bases with no gene match: 12. The CDR3 region has the DNA TGTGCCAGCAGAGCAAAACAGGGGGCACTATCAAAACTGTTTTTT. This sequence encodes CASRAKQGALSKLFF.

The V call is TRBV5-1, the J call TRBJ2-7, with D tentatively TRBD1 (6 bases). The CDR3 spans 15 residues. Trimming stripped 4 bases from V and 4 bases from J, with 18 bases between. Germline CDR1 and CDR2: SGHRS and YFSETQ. This chain's CDR3 is CASSPLIGQIYEQYF. The CDR3, as DNA: TGCGCCAGCAGCCCCCTTATCGGACAGATTTACGAGCAGTACTTC. Variable domain in full (rest from reference TRBV5-1 and TRBJ2-7): KAGVTQTPRYLIKTRGQQVTLSCSPISGHRSVSWYQQTPGQGLQFLFEYFSETQRNKGNFPGRFSGRQFSNSRSEMNVSTLELGDSALYLCASSPLIGQIYEQYFGPGTRLTVT.

The chain employs TRBV19 and TRBJ2-3; 8 bases are a match to TRBD2. The CDR3 is 16 amino acids. V shed 6 bases and J 0 bases; nucleotides not matched to a gene: 8. Germline V gene data show CDR1 as LNHDA and CDR2 as SQIVND (reference sequence). For the CDR3, the DNA is TGTGCCAGTAGGCTTAGCGGGACACGTAGCACAGATACGCAGTATTTT. Translating gives CASRLSGTRSTDTQYF. Full variable domain (rest looked up from reference TRBV19 and TRBJ2-3): DGGITQSPKYLFRKEGQNVTLSCEQNLNHDAMYWYRQDPGQGLRLIYYSQIVNDFQKGDIAEGYSVSREKKESFPLTVTSAQKNPTAFYLCASRLSGTRSTDTQYFGPGTRLTVL.

The table lists this clone with a count of one. The rearrangement links TRBV29-1 to TRBJ2-5, with 11 bases identical to TRBD2. Germline values: CDR1 SQVTM, CDR2 ANQGSEA. The CDR3 length is 15 residues. After removal of 1 base from V and 3 bases from J, the junction contained 4 bases not matched to a gene. CDR3 amino acids: CSVEVLAGGKETQYF. CDR3 bases: TGCAGCGTTGAAGTGCTAGCGGGGGGAAAAGAGACCCAGTACTTC. The whole variable domain, filled in from reference TRBV29-1 and TRBJ2-5, reads SAVISQKPSRDICQRGTSLTIQCQVDSQVTMMFWYRQQPGQSLTLIATANQGSEATYESGFVIDKFPISRPNLTFSTLTVSNMSPEDSSIYLCSVEVLAGGKETQYFGPGTRLLVL.